This T cell receptor beta chain was obtained from a study of cytomegalovirus exposure and HLA in healthy donors. Looked up from germline, CDR1 is MDHEN and CDR2 is SYDVKM. Trimming removed 3 bases at V and 3 bases at J, with 12 bases between. CDR3 length: 15 amino acids. Study outcomes and limitations: Investigators reported under 200 TCR beta chains as tied to cytomegalovirus. Testing in vitro showed a few CMV-associated chains specific for CMV antigens.

As concerns this clone: Its specificity is not known.

Among the 120 or so subjects of the validation cohort, separate from the roughly 700-subject first cohort, were the donors. Sequencing was performed with immunoSEQ multiplex PCR; in TCRdb, only in-frame clones are kept and a portion is missing. The table has approximately 260,000 clones, about 86% seen once. The receptor's source is a woman aged 18-35 years in good health and CMV-seronegative. The chain couples TRBV28 to TRBJ1-5; D might be TRBD1 (5 bases). The sequenced sample consisted of PBMCs. CDR3 protein: CASSLDRGDNQPQHF. Written as DNA, the CDR3 is TGTGCCAGCAGTTTGGATAGGGGCGACAATCAGCCCCAGCATTTT.